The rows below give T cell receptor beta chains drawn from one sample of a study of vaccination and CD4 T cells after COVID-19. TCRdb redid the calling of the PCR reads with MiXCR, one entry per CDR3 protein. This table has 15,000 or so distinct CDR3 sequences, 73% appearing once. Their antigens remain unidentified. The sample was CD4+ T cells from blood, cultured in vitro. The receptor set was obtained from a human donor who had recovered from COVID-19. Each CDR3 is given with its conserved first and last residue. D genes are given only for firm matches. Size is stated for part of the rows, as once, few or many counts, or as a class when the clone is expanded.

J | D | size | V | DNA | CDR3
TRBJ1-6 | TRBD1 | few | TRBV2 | TGTGCCAGCAGAGCAACAGGGGGCTCACCCCTCCACTTT | CASRATGGSPLHF
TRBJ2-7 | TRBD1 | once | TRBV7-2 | TGTGCCAGCAGCCTTGGGACAGGGGGTTCCTACGAGCAGTACTTC | CASSLGTGGSYEQYF
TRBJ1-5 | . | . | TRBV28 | TGTGCCAGCATCTTAGGGGCAGGCCCTAATCAGCCCCAGCATTTT | CASILGAGPNQPQHF
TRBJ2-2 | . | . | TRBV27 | TGTGCCAGCAGCCGACAGAAGGCCGGGGAGCTGTTTTTT | CASSRQKAGELFF
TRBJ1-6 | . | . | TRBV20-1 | TGCAGTGCCCGGGTCTCAGGGAATTCACCCCTCCACTTT | CSARVSGNSPLHF
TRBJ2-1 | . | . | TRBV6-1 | TGTGCCAGCTCACGGACGGTGAGCGATGAGCAGTTCTTC | CASSRTVSDEQFF
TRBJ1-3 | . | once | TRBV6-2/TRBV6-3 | TGTGCCAGCAGCGAGCAGGGGCGAGGAAACACCATATATTTT | CASSEQGRGNTIYF
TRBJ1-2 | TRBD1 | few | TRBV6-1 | TGTGCCAGCAGTGACCCGAGACAGGGTAACTATGGCTACACCTTC | CASSDPRQGNYGYTF
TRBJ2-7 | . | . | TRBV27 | TGTGCCAGCAGTCCCCAGGGGATAGGAACCTACGAGCAGTACTTC | CASSPQGIGTYEQYF
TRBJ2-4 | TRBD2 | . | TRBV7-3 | TGTGCCAGCAGTTCTACAATTCGACTAGCGGGAGACCCCCTAGCCAAAAACATTCAGTACTTC | CASSSTIRLAGDPLAKNIQYF
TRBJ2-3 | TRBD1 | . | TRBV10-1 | TGCGCCCGGAAGGACAGGGATTATACAGATACGCAGTATTTT | CARKDRDYTDTQYF
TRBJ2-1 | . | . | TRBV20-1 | TGCAGTGCTAGAGGTCTCACGGACGCCGCCTACAATGAGCAGTTCTTC | CSARGLTDAAYNEQFF
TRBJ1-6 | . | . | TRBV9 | TGTGCCAGCAGCGTGGCAGGGGAGAATTCACCCCTCCACTTT | CASSVAGENSPLHF
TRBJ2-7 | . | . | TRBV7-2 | TGTGCCAGCAGCTATCCTGGTGGCAGCGTCCAATACGAGCAGTACTTC | CASSYPGGSVQYEQYF
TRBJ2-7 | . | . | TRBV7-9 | TGTGCCAGCAGCTTTCTAGGGGGCTCCTACGAGCAGTACTTC | CASSFLGGSYEQYF
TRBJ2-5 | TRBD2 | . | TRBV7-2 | TGTGCCAGCAGCTTGGGACTAGCGGTTTTCCAAGAGACCCAGTACTTC | CASSLGLAVFQETQYF
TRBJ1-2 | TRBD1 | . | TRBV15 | TGTGCCACCAGCGACAGGGTATCAGGCTACACCTTC | CATSDRVSGYTF
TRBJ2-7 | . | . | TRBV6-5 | TGTGCCAGCAGTTGGCCCCGGGACAGTATTAGCGGGCGCTCCTACGAGCAGTACTTC | CASSWPRDSISGRSYEQYF
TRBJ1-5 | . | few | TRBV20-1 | TGCAGTGCTAAGGTTCAGGGCCATCAGCCCCAGCATTTT | CSAKVQGHQPQHF
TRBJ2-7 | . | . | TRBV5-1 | TGCGCCAGCAGCTTTGTGGACAGAGCCTACGAGCAGTACTTC | CASSFVDRAYEQYF
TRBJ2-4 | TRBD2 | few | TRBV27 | TGTGCCAGCAGTTTAGCGGGAGGAGGTTGGGGCATTCAGTACTTC | CASSLAGGGWGIQYF
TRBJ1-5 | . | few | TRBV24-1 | TGTGCCACACAGACCGGGTTACCCGGTCAGCCCCAGCATTTT | CATQTGLPGQPQHF
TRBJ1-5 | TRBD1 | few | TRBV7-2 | TGTGCCAGCAGCTTCGGACAGGGGAAATATCAGCCCCAGCATTTT | CASSFGQGKYQPQHF
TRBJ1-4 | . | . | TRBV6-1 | TGTGCCAGCAGCGCAGCCGTCGGTGAAAAACTGTTTTTT | CASSAAVGEKLFF
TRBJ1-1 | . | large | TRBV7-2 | TGTGCCAGCAGCTTAATGGGAGGAGGGGGGAACACTGAAGCTTTCTTT | CASSLMGGGGNTEAFF
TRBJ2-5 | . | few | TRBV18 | TGTGCCAGCTCACCACAACCGGACCAAGAGACCCAGTACTTC | CASSPQPDQETQYF
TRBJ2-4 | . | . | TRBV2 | TGTGCCAGCAGTGGGACAGCAGGGGCCAAAAACATTCAGTACTTC | CASSGTAGAKNIQYF
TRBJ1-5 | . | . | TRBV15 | TGTGCCACCAGCAGCCGGGATAGCAATCAGCCCCAGCATTTT | CATSSRDSNQPQHF
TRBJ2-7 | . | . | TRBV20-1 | TGCAGTGCTAGCGGGAGAGGTTCCTACGAGCAGTACTTC | CSASGRGSYEQYF
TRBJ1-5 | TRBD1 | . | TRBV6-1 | TGTGCCAGCAGCCCAACAGACAGGGGCAACCAGCCCCAGCATTTT | CASSPTDRGNQPQHF
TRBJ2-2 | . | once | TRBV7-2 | TGTGCCAGCAGCAAAAGGACGGTAGCGAACACCGGGGAGCTGTTTTTT | CASSKRTVANTGELFF
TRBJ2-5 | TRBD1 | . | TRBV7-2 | TGTGCCAGCAGCGCGCGTTACAGGGGTCAAGAGACCCAGTACTTC | CASSARYRGQETQYF
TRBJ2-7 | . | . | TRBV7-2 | TGTGCCAGCAGCTCTCCGGGCTCGAGGCCTTCCTACGAGCAGTACTTC | CASSSPGSRPSYEQYF
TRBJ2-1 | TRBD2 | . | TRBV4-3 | TGCGCCAGCAGCCGAAGCGGGGGGACGTTTGTTGAGCAGTTCTTC | CASSRSGGTFVEQFF
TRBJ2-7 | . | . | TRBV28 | TGTGCCAGCAGTATAGGGGTTCCCTACGAGCAGTACTTC | CASSIGVPYEQYF
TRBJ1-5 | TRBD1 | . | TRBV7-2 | TGTGCCAGCAGCTTAACAGGGGGCTTAGGACAGCCCCAGCATTTT | CASSLTGGLGQPQHF
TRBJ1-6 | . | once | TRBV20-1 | TGCGGGGCCCCGCCGGGCCCCTATAATTCACCCCTCCACTTT | CGAPPGPYNSPLHF
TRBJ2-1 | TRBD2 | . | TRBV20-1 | TGCAGTGCTACACTAGCGGGCAATGAGCAGTTCTTC | CSATLAGNEQFF